This TCR beta chain is drawn from a study of blood T cell repertoires in COVID-19. In the study overall: The recovered donors of Cohort 3 showed two negative PCRs, clearance, or symptom resolution. The analysed material was cDNA or gDNA that came from T cells, B-cell-depleted T cells, or PBMCs.

In germline, CDR1 is MGHDK, CDR2 SYGVNS. The CDR3 totals 14 residues. V was cut by 4 bases and J by 5 bases, with 15 bases left in between. Methods used by the authors: Amplifying reference gene primers gave estimates of nucleated cell counts. Only in-frame clones appear in the TCRdb table, and some are missing; sequencing was by immunoSEQ multiplex PCR. Clonal size and the V and J genes are those of that table, whereas D and trimming came from the DNA. This sample has approximately 150,000 clones; 75% to 90% occur once, and the top ten carry 3.9%. The source material was PBMCs or T cells enriched from blood (not recorded which). The TCR originated in a man in his fifties in a cohort exposed to, infected with or recovered from COVID-19 (not recorded which). The V gene is TRBV25-1, the J gene TRBJ2-7, with D unresolved. The CDR3 region is CASSGPTSAHEQYF. The CDR3 nucleotides read TGTGCCAGCAGTGGGCCGACGAGCGCGCACGAGCAGTACTTC.